These 8 T cell receptor beta chains were sequenced from one sample in a study of shared clonotypes between healthy human individuals. The repertoire was sequenced with immunoSEQ multiplex PCR; TCRdb's copy has only in-frame clones and lacks some. In the table there are about 2.4 million clones, over 85% of which are singletons. Sample: naive CD4+ T cells from PBMCs. Stated subset: CD45RA+ positively selected. These receptors were taken from a man aged 18-30 years in good health. Some clones in this sample may be carry-over from other donors' samples.

The chain carries TRBV28 and TRBJ1-2; TRBD1 agrees at 7 bases. The germline V gene has CDR1 MDHEN and CDR2 SYDVKM. The V gene end was trimmed by 7 bases and the J gene end by 7 bases; junction bases not matched to a gene: 15. The CDR3 length is 15 residues. In DNA, the CDR3 is TGTGCCAGCACCCTCTCGCAACAGGGGTTTGGTGGCTACACCTTC. Its translation is CASTLSQQGFGGYTF.

The chain uses TRBV28 and TRBJ1-5, with D maybe TRBD1 (5 bases). The CDR3 runs to 16 residues. With 5 bases removed from V and 2 bases from J, the gap between germline ends came to 16 bases. Germline V CDR1 and CDR2: MDHEN, SYDVKM. The CDR3 bases are TGTGCCAGCAGTGGGGCCCGCGGGGGGGGCAATCAGCCCCAGCATTTT. Translated: CASSGARGGGNQPQHF.

This clone was counted a single time. Other DNA sequences in this sample translate to the same CDR3. The V call is TRBV7-2, the J call TRBJ2-3; perhaps TRBD2 as D (6 bases). The ends were cut back, 1 base at V and 2 bases at J, with 7 bases in the middle. The CDR3 is 14 amino acids. Germline V gene lookup returns CDR1 SGHTA and CDR2 FQGNSA. The CDR3 loop is CASSLGGVTDTQYF. CDR3 bases: TGTGCCAGCAGCTTAGGGGGGGTCACAGATACGCAGTATTTT.

The chain employs TRBV28 and TRBJ2-1; 7 nucleotides align to TRBD1. Trimming took 4 bases from V and 0 from J; bases not matched to a gene: 3. Looked up from germline, CDR1 is MDHEN and CDR2 is SYDVKM. The CDR3 has 15 amino acids. CDR3 nucleotides: TGTGCCAGCAGTTCCGGACAGGACTCCTACAATGAGCAGTTCTTC. This sequence encodes CASSSGQDSYNEQFF.

The chain carries TRBV5-1 and TRBJ1-3; a possible D gene is TRBD1 (6 bases). V lost 0 bases and J lost 2, with 12 bases in between. Germline V gene lookup returns CDR1 SGHRS and CDR2 YFSETQ. The CDR3 covers 16 residues. This chain's CDR3 is CASSLDGGQAGNTIYF. DNA for the CDR3: TGCGCCAGCAGCTTGGATGGGGGGCAGGCTGGAAACACCATATATTTT.

This clone was picked up a small number of times. Other nucleotide sequences in the sample specify the same CDR3. The rearrangement uses TRBV6-5 and TRBJ1-1, with D hard to call. The germline V gene has CDR1 MNHEY and CDR2 SVGAGI. The CDR3 covers 13 residues. V shed 0 bases and J shed 1 base, with 3 bases lying between them. The DNA of the CDR3 is TGTGCCAGCAGTTACTCCCAGAACACTGAAGCTTTCTTT. It is translated as CASSYSQNTEAFF.

This rearrangement joins TRBV28 to TRBJ2-3; 9 nucleotides match TRBD1. V trimming: 6 bases; J trimming: 8 bases; junction bases outside the gene matches: 12. Germline CDR1 reads MDHEN; CDR2 reads SYDVKM. The CDR3 consists of 15 residues. DNA for the CDR3: TGTGCCAGCAGGCCTCCGGGACAGGGTTTAAGTACGCAGTATTTT. This gives the protein CASRPPGQGLSTQYF.

V usage is TRBV5-1 and J usage is TRBJ2-7; D gene unclear. CDR3 length equals 15 residues. V was shortened by 4 bases and J by 0 bases, with 14 bases between the two germline ends. CDR1 and CDR2 from the germline V gene are SGHRS and YFSETQ. CDR3 nucleotide sequence: TGCGCCAGCAGCCTCGTAGGAGAGAGCTCCTACGAGCAGTACTTC. Protein: CASSLVGESSYEQYF.